A selection of T cell receptor beta chains follows, all from one sample in a study of beta chain features in type 1 diabetes. Sequencing was performed with immunoSEQ multiplex PCR; in TCRdb, only in-frame clones are kept and a portion is missing. The sample has about 620,000 clones, about a sixth seen once; the top ten hold more than 0.08%. The sample was naive CD4+ T cells from blood. The origin of the receptors is a man aged 18 to 29 in good health. Both conserved end residues are part of each CDR3. D genes are given only for firm matches.

d_call | v_call | cdr3_aa
- | TRBV4-1 | CASSQIPRETQYF
TRBD2 | TRBV9 | CASSVGGSGGPPSTDTQYF
TRBD2 | TRBV9 | CASSVTGTSSYEQYF
- | TRBV7-3 | CASSRAGETQYF
- | TRBV4-1 | CASSQDLGGGVETQYF
- | TRBV7-2 | CASSLDRFYGYTF
- | TRBV7-9 | CASSLSRGGSKSSYNEQFF
- | TRBV14 | CASSQVGRNNEQFF
- | TRBV5-4 | CASSFGGKETQYF
- | TRBV9 | CASSVAMGATNTGELFF
- | TRBV7-2 | CASSLGGLRGYTF
- | TRBV9 | CASSVQEASSYEQYF
- | TRBV7-9 | CASSLRPAGLETQYF
- | TRBV27 | CAISHGVFNQPQHF
- | TRBV29-1 | CSVFPGNTEAFF
TRBD1 | TRBV9 | CASSVESRGWAFF
- | TRBV27 | CASSPVDGYSNQPQHF
- | TRBV18 | CASSPRGGDQPQHF
TRBD1 | TRBV27 | CATRKTGGTEAFF
TRBD1 | TRBV5-4 | CASSQSGGGGTQYF
TRBD1 | TRBV7-2 | CASSSDRERNTGELFF
- | TRBV5-4 | CATLPGRGHGYTF
- | TRBV19 | CASKGVGTLSGANVLTF
TRBD2 | TRBV5-1 | CASSLAYGGGKNTGELFF
- | TRBV7-2 | CASSTSREETQYF
- | TRBV21-1 | CASSPSDRAPYF
- | TRBV7-3 | CASRFGHRGTDTQYF